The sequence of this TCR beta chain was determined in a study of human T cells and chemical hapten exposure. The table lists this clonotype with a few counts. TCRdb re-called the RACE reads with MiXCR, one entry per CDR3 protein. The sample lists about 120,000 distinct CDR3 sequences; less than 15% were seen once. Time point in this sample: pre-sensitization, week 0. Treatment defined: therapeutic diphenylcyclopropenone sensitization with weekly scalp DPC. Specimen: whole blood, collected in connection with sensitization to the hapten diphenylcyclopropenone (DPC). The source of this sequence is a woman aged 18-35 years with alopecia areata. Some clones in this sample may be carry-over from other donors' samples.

The CDR3 DNA reads as TGCAGCGTCGTAAGACAGGCCGACACTGAAGCTTTCTTT. This gives the protein CSVVRQADTEAFF. The genes are TRBV29-1 and TRBJ1-1; perhaps TRBD1 as D (6 bases). Germline lookup yields CDR1 SQVTM and CDR2 ANQGSEA. This CDR3 spans 13 amino acids. Trimming left V 6 bases short and J 3 bases short, with 14 bases between.